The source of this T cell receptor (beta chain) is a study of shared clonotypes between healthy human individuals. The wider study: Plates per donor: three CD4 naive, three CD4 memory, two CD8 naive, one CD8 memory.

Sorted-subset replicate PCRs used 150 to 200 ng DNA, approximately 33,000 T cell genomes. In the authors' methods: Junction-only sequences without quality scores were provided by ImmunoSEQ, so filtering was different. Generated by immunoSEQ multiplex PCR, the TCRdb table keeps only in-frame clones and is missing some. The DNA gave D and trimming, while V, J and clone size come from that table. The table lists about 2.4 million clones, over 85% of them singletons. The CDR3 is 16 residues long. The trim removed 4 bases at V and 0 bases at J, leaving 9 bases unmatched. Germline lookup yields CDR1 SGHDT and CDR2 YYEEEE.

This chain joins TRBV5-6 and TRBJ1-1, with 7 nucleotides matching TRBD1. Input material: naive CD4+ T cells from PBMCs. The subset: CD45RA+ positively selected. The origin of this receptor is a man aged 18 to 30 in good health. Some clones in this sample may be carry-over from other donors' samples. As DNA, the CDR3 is TGTGCCAGCAGCCCGGGAGGGGGCAGCTTGAACACTGAAGCTTTCTTT. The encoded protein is CASSPGGGSLNTEAFF.